Detailed here is one T cell receptor (beta chain). The same CDR3 is also encoded by other DNA sequences in this sample. The sample belongs to a study of blood T cell repertoires in COVID-19. Study information: Donors in the United States, Italy and Spain gave samples during acute or convalescent COVID-19. T cells, B-cell-depleted T cells, or PBMCs supplied cDNA or gDNA.

Germline trimming cut 4 bases from V and 2 bases from J; bases unmatched to any gene: 7. Germline lookup yields CDR1 LNHDA and CDR2 SQIVND (reference sequence). CDR3 length: 16 amino acids. Authors' analysis steps: Reference gene primer amplification gave estimated nucleated cell counts. Produced via immunoSEQ multiplex PCR; TCRdb's table is partial and in-frame only. V and J calls and clone size are as listed in that table; D and trimming were resolved from the DNA. This sample has about 190,000 clones; over 80% occur once, and the top ten carry 5.2%. The J gene is TRBJ2-5, the V gene TRBV19, with TRBD1 identical over 10 bases. This receptor was taken from a woman between 25 and 40 years old with acute or convalescent COVID-19. Sequencing used peripheral blood. As DNA, the CDR3 is TGTGCCAGTAGTACATCCGGGACAGGGGTACAAGAGACCCAGTACTTC. As protein: CASSTSGTGVQETQYF.